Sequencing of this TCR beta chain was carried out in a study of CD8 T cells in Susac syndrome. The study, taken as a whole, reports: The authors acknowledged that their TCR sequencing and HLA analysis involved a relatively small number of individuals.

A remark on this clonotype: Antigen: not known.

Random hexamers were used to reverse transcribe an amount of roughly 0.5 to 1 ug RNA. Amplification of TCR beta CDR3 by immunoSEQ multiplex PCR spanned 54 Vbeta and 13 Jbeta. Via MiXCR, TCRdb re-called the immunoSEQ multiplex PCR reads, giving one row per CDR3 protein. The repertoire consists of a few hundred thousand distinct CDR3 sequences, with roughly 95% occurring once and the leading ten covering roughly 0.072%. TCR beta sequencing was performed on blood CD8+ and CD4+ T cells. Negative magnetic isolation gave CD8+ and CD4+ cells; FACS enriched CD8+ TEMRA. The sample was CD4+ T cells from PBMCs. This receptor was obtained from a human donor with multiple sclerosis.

For the CDR3, the DNA is TGTGCCACCAGTGAGCCCAACAGGGGAAGGGGTGCCAATGAGCAGTTCTTC. Amino acid sequence: CATSEPNRGRGANEQFF. This rearrangement joins TRBV24-1 to TRBJ2-1; 7 bases fit TRBD1. The V gene's germline CDR1 is KGHDR and CDR2 SFDVKD. There are 17 residues in the CDR3. V lost 4 bases to trimming and J lost 6 bases; unmatched junction nucleotides: 14.